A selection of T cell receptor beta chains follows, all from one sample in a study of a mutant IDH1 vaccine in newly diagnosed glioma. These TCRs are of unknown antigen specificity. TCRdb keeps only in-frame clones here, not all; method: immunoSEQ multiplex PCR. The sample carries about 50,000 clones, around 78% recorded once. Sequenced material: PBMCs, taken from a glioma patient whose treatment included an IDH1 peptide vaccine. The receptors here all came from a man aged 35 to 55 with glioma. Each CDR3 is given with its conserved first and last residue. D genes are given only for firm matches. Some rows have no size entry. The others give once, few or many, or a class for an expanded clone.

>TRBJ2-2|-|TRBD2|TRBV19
CASSSRLAGSGELFF
TGTGCCAGTAGTTCGAGACTAGCGGGAAGCGGGGAGCTGTTTTTT
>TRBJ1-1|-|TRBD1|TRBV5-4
CAKSTDRHTEAFF
TGTGCCAAATCAACGGACAGGCACACTGAAGCTTTCTTT
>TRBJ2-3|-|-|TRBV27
CVTDGTDTQYF
TGTGTCACCGACGGCACAGATACGCAGTATTTT
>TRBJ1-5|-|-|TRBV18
CASSPGSHSNQPQHF
TGTGCCAGCTCGCCCGGGAGCCATAGCAATCAGCCCCAGCATTTT
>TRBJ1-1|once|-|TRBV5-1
CASRSENRDTEAFF
TGCGCCAGCAGGTCCGAAAATAGGGACACTGAAGCTTTCTTT
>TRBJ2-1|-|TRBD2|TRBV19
CASSGWTSGRAGWNEQFF
TGTGCCAGTAGTGGGTGGACTAGCGGGAGGGCCGGGTGGAATGAGCAGTTCTTC
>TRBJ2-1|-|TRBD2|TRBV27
CASSSTSANEQFF
TGTGCCAGCAGTTCGACTAGCGCAAATGAGCAGTTCTTC
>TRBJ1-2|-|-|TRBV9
CASSVDLSNYGYTF
TGTGCCAGCAGCGTAGACCTTTCTAACTATGGCTACACCTTC
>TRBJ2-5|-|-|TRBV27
CASSLLHRGALIETQYF
TGTGCCAGCAGTCTACTACACAGAGGGGCGCTAATCGAGACCCAGTACTTC
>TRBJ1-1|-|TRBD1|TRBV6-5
CAGGQATEAFF
TGTGCCGGAGGACAGGCCACTGAAGCTTTCTTT
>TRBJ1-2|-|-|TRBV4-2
CASSPTGTNYGYTF
TGTGCCAGCAGCCCAACAGGGACCAACTATGGCTACACCTTC
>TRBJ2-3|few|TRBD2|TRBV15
CATSRDSGRRTQYF
TGTGCCACCAGCAGAGATAGCGGGAGAAGGACGCAGTATTTT
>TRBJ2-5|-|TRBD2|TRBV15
CATSRSRTSEKTQYF
TGTGCCACCAGCAGATCCCGGACTAGCGAGAAGACCCAGTACTTC
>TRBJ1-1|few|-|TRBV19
CASSPERATEAFF
TGTGCCAGTAGTCCCGAGCGGGCGACTGAAGCTTTCTTT
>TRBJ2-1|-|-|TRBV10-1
CASSFDPSSDEQFF
TGCGCCAGCAGTTTCGATCCCTCAAGCGATGAGCAGTTCTTC
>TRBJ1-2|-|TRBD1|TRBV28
CASSSPGQEVRGYTF
TGTGCCAGCAGCTCCCCCGGACAGGAGGTTCGCGGCTACACCTTC
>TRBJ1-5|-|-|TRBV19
CASTPDIGNQPQHF
TGTGCCAGTACCCCGGACATCGGCAATCAGCCCCAGCATTTT
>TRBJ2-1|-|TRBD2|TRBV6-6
CASSTREGVYNEQFF
TGTGCCAGCAGTACGCGGGAGGGGGTTTACAATGAGCAGTTCTTC
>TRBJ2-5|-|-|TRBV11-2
CASSLARVQETQYF
TGTGCCAGCAGCTTAGCCAGGGTCCAAGAGACCCAGTACTTC
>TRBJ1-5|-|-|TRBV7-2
CASSSSPVNQPQHF
TGTGCCAGCAGCTCCTCCCCCGTTAATCAGCCCCAGCATTTT
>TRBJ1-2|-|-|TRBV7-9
CASSLGGRMNGYTF
TGTGCCAGCAGCTTAGGGGGGAGAATGAATGGCTACACCTTC
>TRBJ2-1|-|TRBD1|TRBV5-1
CASSSGTGFIYEQFF
TGCGCCAGCAGTTCCGGGACAGGGTTTATCTATGAGCAGTTCTTC
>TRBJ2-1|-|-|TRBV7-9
CASSRPANGPYNEQFF
TGTGCCAGCAGCCGCCCGGCTAACGGACCCTACAATGAGCAGTTCTTC
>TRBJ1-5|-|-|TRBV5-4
CASSLDGGSNQPQHF
TGTGCCAGCAGCTTGGATGGAGGGAGCAATCAGCCCCAGCATTTT
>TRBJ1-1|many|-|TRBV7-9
CAQRPGTNTEAFF
TGTGCCCAGCGCCCGGGGACGAACACTGAAGCTTTCTTT